Listed here are 17 T cell receptor beta chains from one sample, sequenced in a study of T cells after yellow fever vaccination. TCRdb itself ran the 5' RACE reads through MiXCR, one entry per CDR3 protein. The sample consists of 310,000 or so distinct CDR3 sequences, about 3.5% of them appearing once. The input for sequencing was PBMCs, taken on the day of the yellow fever booster vaccination. These receptors were collected from a man aged 18 to 29 who received the YFV17D yellow fever vaccine.

J is TRBJ1-2 and V is TRBV6-5; 7 bases map to TRBD1. The CDR3 covers 17 residues. CDR1 and CDR2 from the germline V gene are MNHEY and SVGAGI. Trimming took 6 bases from V and 8 from J; bases not matched to a gene: 21. The CDR3: CASRTRDRNRGGPGYTF. The CDR3 bases are TGTGCCAGCAGAACCCGGGACAGAAACCGGGGAGGTCCGGGCTACACCTTC.

This clonotype was recorded many times. V and J are TRBV5-4 and TRBJ2-5; TRBD2 is a possible D gene (6 bases). V gave up 1 base and J gave up 3 bases, with 7 bases separating them. The CDR3 is made up of 13 amino acids. Germline loops: CDR1 SGHNT, CDR2 YYREEE (reference sequence). CDR3 bases: TGTGCCAGCAGCTTGTGGGAGGAAGAGACCCAGTACTTC. It codes for CASSLWEEETQYF.

This clonotype has at least ten counts. The chain carries TRBV6-5 and TRBJ2-3; 10 nucleotides line up with TRBD2. Trimming removed 4 bases from V and 6 bases from J; junction bases left unmatched: 4. The V gene's germline CDR1 is MNHEY and CDR2 SVGAGI. The CDR3 runs 14 residues. CDR3 bases: TGTGCCAGCAGTTCACCGGGACTAGCGGATACGCAGTATTTT. Translating gives CASSSPGLADTQYF.

This clonotype was seen at least ten times. The chain carries TRBV5-1 and TRBJ1-3; no reliable D call. CDR3 length: 14 amino acids. In germline, CDR1 is SGHRS, CDR2 YFSETQ. The V gene lost 2 bases and the J gene lost 4 bases, with 10 bases spanning the gap. CDR3 nucleotide sequence: TGCGCCAGCAGCTTCGGGCAGGTGGGAAACACCATATATTTT. This gives the protein CASSFGQVGNTIYF.

The V gene is TRBV15, the J gene TRBJ2-1; D not resolved. The V gene's germline CDR1 is LNHNV and CDR2 YYDKDF (reference sequence). CDR3 size: 14 residues. V lost 0 bases and J lost 2, with 5 bases in between. The CDR3 nucleotides are TGTGCCACCAGCAGAGAACGGCCCTACAATGAGCAGTTCTTC. Translating it yields CATSRERPYNEQFF.

The chain recombines TRBV9 with TRBJ1-4; 7 bases line up with TRBD1. V shed 4 bases, J shed 5 bases, and the junction held 8 bases outside the gene matches. From germline, CDR1 is SGDLS and CDR2 YYNGEE. The CDR3 loop spans 15 amino acids. This CDR3 is CASSYLTGANEKLFF. CDR3 nucleotide sequence: TGTGCCAGCAGCTACCTAACAGGGGCAAATGAAAAACTGTTTTTT.

This clonotype was counted a few times. The V call is TRBV6-5, the J call TRBJ1-3; D not certain. V shed 5 bases and J shed 0 bases, with 11 bases lying between them. The CDR3 is 15 residues long. Germline loops: CDR1 MNHEY, CDR2 SVGAGI. CDR3 nucleotides: TGTGCCAGCAGTAGGGTCTCTAGCTCTGGAAACACCATATATTTT. It yields the protein CASSRVSSSGNTIYF.

The chain carries TRBV5-4 and TRBJ2-5, with D possibly being TRBD1 (5 bases). Germline V CDR1 and CDR2: SGHNT, YYREEE (reference sequence). The V end lost 0 bases, the J end lost 6 bases, and 21 bases lay between the germline ends. This CDR3 has 17 residues. In DNA, the CDR3 is TGTGCCAGCAGCTTGGTAGGCCCCAGGGCGTCCTCGAAGACCCAGTACTTC. It codes for CASSLVGPRASSKTQYF.

This clonotype was observed a handful of times. The V and J genes are TRBV7-2 and TRBJ2-5; D might be TRBD2 (6 bases). The CDR3 covers 16 residues. V dropped 8 bases and J dropped 2 bases, with 21 bases sitting between them. Germline loops: CDR1 SGHTA, CDR2 FQGNSA. Here the CDR3 reads CASPMGGAGLQETQYF. The DNA of the CDR3 is TGTGCCAGCCCCATGGGCGGGGCCGGGTTGCAAGAGACCCAGTACTTC.

This clonotype was picked up a small number of times. This rearrangement joins TRBV9 to TRBJ1-4; D possibly corresponds to TRBD1 (6 bases). The CDR3 totals 15 residues. With 3 bases removed from V and 1 base from J, the gap between germline ends came to 10 bases. CDR1 is SGDLS, CDR2 YYNGEE, per germline. The CDR3 region is CASSAGTQTNEKLFF. The CDR3 DNA follows: TGTGCCAGCAGCGCTGGGACACAAACTAATGAAAAACTGTTTTTT.

A few counts support this clonotype. This rearrangement joins TRBV5-1 to TRBJ1-1; D perhaps matches TRBD1 (6 bases). This CDR3 region has 13 residues. Germline V gives CDR1 SGHRS, CDR2 YFSETQ. The ends were cut back, 0 bases at V and 6 bases at J, with 9 bases in the middle. CDR3: CASSLVWGPEAFF. For the CDR3, the DNA is TGCGCCAGCAGCTTGGTGTGGGGGCCTGAAGCTTTCTTT.

Ten or more counts support this clonotype. The chain employs TRBV29-1 and TRBJ2-1; D gene uncertain. The V gene lost 4 bases and the J gene lost 6 bases, with 4 bases spanning the gap. Germline CDR1 SQVTM, CDR2 ANQGSEA. The CDR3 extends over 10 amino acids. The CDR3 region has the DNA TGCAGCGTTGTTAGCAATGAGCAGTTCTTC. The encoded protein is CSVVSNEQFF.

This clonotype was observed at least ten times. The rearrangement links TRBV7-2 to TRBJ2-2; the D is unclear. The CDR3 sequence is 14 residues long. Per germline, CDR1 SGHTA and CDR2 FQGNSA. The V gene lost 5 bases and the J gene lost 6 bases, with 13 bases spanning the gap. In DNA form, the CDR3 reads TGTGCCAGCAGCATAGACTCAGAGCCCGGGGAGCTGTTTTTT. This codes for CASSIDSEPGELFF. The variable domain in full, with the rest retrieved from reference TRBV7-2 and TRBJ2-2, is GAGVSQSPSNKVTEKGKDVELRCDPISGHTALYWYRQSLGQGLEFLIYFQGNSAPDKSGLPSDRFSAERTGGSVSTLTIQRTQQEDSAVYLCASSIDSEPGELFFGEGSRLTVL.

This clonotype was seen a few times. CDR3: CNAPCLGTPTYEQYV. The CDR3, as DNA: TGCAACGCGCCGTGCCTTGGGACTCCAACCTACGAGCAGTACGTC. The rearrangement joins TRBV20-1 to TRBJ2-7, with D maybe TRBD2 (6 bases). Germline CDR1 DFQATT, CDR2 SNEGSKA (reference sequence). The CDR3 is 15 amino acids.

This clonotype was recorded a few times. The chain couples TRBV20-1 to TRBJ2-7; the match to TRBD2 covers 8 bases. The germline V gene encodes CDR1 DFQATT and CDR2 SNEGSKA (reference sequence). The CDR3 runs to 14 residues. V gave up 5 bases and J gave up 0 bases; unmatched junction bases: 6. CDR3 region: CSAQTGTSSYEQYF. DNA of the CDR3: TGCAGTGCTCAGACTGGGACTAGCTCCTACGAGCAGTACTTC.

This clonotype was recorded at least ten times. The chain recombines TRBV19 with TRBJ2-2, with 10 bases aligning to TRBD1. This CDR3 spans 13 amino acids. After removal of 5 bases from V and 7 bases from J, the junction contained 1 base not matched to a gene. CDR1 LNHDA and CDR2 SQIVND come from the germline V gene (reference sequence). This CDR3 reads CASSGQGVGELFF. The CDR3 DNA reads as TGTGCCAGTAGTGGACAGGGGGTCGGGGAGCTGTTTTTT.

The chain is built from TRBV7-2 and TRBJ2-1; D not resolved. The germline V and J ends were trimmed by 1 base and 9 bases, with 13 bases remaining between them. The CDR3 contains 14 residues. From germline, CDR1 is SGHTA and CDR2 FQGNSA. CDR3 in DNA: TGTGCCAGCAGCTTAGGACCAGAGGTCGGTGAGCAGTTCTTC. This translates into CASSLGPEVGEQFF.